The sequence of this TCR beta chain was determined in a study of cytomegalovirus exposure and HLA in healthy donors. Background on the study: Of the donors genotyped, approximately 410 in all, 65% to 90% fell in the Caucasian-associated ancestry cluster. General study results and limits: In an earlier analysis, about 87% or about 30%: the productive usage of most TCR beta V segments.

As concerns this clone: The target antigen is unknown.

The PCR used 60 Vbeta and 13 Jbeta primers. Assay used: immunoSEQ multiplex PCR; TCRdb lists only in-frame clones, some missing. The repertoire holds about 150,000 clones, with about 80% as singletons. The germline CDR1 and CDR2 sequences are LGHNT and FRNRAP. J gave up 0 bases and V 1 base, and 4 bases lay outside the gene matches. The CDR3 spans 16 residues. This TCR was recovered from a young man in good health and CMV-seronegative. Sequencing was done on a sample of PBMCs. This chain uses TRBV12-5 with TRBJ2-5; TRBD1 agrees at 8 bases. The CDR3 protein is CASGLDRGDHQETQYF. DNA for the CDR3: TGTGCTAGTGGTTTGGACAGGGGGGACCACCAAGAGACCCAGTACTTC.